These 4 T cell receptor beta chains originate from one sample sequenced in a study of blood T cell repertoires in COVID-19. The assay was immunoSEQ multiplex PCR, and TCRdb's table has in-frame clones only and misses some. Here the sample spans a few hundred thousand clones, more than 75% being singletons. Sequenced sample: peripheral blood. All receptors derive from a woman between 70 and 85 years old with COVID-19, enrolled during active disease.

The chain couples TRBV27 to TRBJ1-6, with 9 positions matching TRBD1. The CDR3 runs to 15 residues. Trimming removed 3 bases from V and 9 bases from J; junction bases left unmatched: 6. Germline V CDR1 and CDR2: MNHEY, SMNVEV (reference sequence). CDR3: CASSLKDRGISPLHF. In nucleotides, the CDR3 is TGTGCCAGCAGTTTGAAGGACAGGGGAATTTCACCCCTCCACTTT.

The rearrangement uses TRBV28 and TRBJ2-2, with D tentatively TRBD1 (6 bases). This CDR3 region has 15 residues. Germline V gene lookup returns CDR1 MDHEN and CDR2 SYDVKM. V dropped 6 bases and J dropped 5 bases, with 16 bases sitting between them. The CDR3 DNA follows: TGTGCCAGCAGGGGGGCCGGGACACCGACCGGGGAGCTGTTTTTT. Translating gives CASRGAGTPTGELFF. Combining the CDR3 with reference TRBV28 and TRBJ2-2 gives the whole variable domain DVKVTQSSRYLVKRTGEKVFLECVQDMDHENMFWYRQDPGLGLRLIYFSYDVKMKEKGDIPEGYSVSREKKERFSLILESASTNQTSMYLCASRGAGTPTGELFFGEGSRLTVL.

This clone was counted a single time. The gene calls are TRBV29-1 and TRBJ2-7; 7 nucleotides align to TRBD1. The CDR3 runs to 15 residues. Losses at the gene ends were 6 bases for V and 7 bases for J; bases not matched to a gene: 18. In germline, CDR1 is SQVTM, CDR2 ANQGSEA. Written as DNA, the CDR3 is TGCAGCGTCGTACTTCCGGGACAGCCACAGGGAGAGCAGTACTTC. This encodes CSVVLPGQPQGEQYF.

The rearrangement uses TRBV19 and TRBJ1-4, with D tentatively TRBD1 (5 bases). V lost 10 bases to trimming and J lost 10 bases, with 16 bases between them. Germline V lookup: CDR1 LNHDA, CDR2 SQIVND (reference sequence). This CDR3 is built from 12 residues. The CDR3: CATSVGVGKLFF. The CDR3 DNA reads TGTGCCACCTCGGTAGGGGTGGGAAAACTGTTTTTT.